One and the same sample provided the 28 T cell receptor beta chains below, sequenced in a study of cytomegalovirus exposure and HLA in healthy donors. Profiled with immunoSEQ multiplex PCR; TCRdb holds only in-frame clones, not every one. This table has about 73,000 clones, roughly 93% appearing once. The material sequenced was PBMCs. These receptors originate from a woman aged 18-29 years in good health and CMV-seronegative.

This chain uses TRBV11-2 with TRBJ1-3; 7 positions match TRBD1. Losses at the gene ends were 4 bases for V and 3 bases for J; bases not matched to a gene: 6. This CDR3 region has 15 residues. Germline-derived CDR1 and CDR2 are SGHAT and FQNNGV. The CDR3 spells CASSSQTGFGNTIYF. CDR3 DNA: TGTGCCAGCAGCTCGCAGACAGGGTTTGGAAACACCATATATTTT.

This rearrangement joins TRBV7-6 to TRBJ2-7, with 9 bases identical to TRBD1. CDR1 and CDR2 (germline): SGHVS, FNYEAQ. J was trimmed by 5 bases and V by 2 bases; bases with no gene match: 7. The CDR3 has 15 residues. This CDR3 is CASSLSGTGNDEQYF. Here the CDR3 DNA reads TGTGCCAGCAGCTTATCCGGGACAGGGAACGACGAGCAGTACTTC.

This clone came up once. Other nucleotide sequences in the sample specify the same CDR3. This chain connects TRBV5-4 to TRBJ1-2; the match to TRBD1 covers 9 bases. There are 14 residues in the CDR3. Trimming removed 3 bases from V and 4 bases from J; junction bases left unmatched: 4. The germline CDR1 and CDR2 sequences are SGHNT and YYREEE (reference sequence). Here the CDR3 DNA reads TGTGCCAGCAGCTCTACAGGGGGCAGCTATGGCTACACCTTC. This sequence encodes CASSSTGGSYGYTF. Full variable domain (outside the CDR3, taken from reference TRBV5-4 and TRBJ1-2): ETGVTQSPTHLIKTRGQQVTLRCSSQSGHNTVSWYQQALGQGPQFIFQYYREEENGRGNFPPRFSGLQFPNYSSELNVNALELDDSALYLCASSSTGGSYGYTFGSGTRLTVV.

This clone was detected only once. The rearrangement joins TRBV15 to TRBJ1-2, with 7 bases that match TRBD1. With V trimmed by 1 base and J by 6 bases, 11 bases remained unmatched. This CDR3 spans 16 amino acids. The germline V gene has CDR1 LNHNV and CDR2 YYDKDF (reference sequence). CDR3: CATSRGPLTGSHGYTF. CDR3 DNA sequence: TGTGCCACCAGCAGAGGTCCACTGACAGGGAGTCATGGCTACACCTTC.

As DNA, the CDR3 is TGTGCCAGCAGCTATCGACAGGGTATGAACACTGAAGCTTTCTTT. Protein: CASSYRQGMNTEAFF. The chain has TRBV13 and TRBJ1-1, with 7 bases lining up with TRBD1. V lost 4 bases and J lost 0; bases outside the gene matches: 5. Germline-derived CDR1 and CDR2 are PRHDT and FYEKMQ (reference sequence). This CDR3 region has 15 residues. The complete variable domain, with remaining parts taken from reference TRBV13 and TRBJ1-1, reads AAGVIQSPRHLIKEKRETATLKCYPIPRHDTVYWYQQGPGQDPQFLISFYEKMQSDKGSIPDRFSAQQFSDYHSELNMSSLELGDSALYFCASSYRQGMNTEAFFGQGTRLTVV.

The J gene is TRBJ1-5, the V gene TRBV5-8; 7 bases align to TRBD1. Germline trimming cut 4 bases from V and 4 bases from J; bases unmatched to any gene: 5. The CDR3 has 14 residues. CDR1 SGHTS and CDR2 YDEGEE come from the germline V gene. CDR3 in amino acids: CASSRDRDNQPQHF. The CDR3 DNA follows: TGTGCCAGCAGCCGCGACAGGGATAATCAGCCCCAGCATTTT.

The chain combines TRBV6-6 with TRBJ1-2, with 11 bases fitting TRBD1. Trimming took 2 bases from V and 8 from J; bases not matched to a gene: 4. This CDR3 comprises 14 residues. Looked up from germline, CDR1 is MNHNY and CDR2 is SVGAGI (reference sequence). CDR3 residues: CASSYEDRGLGYTF. The CDR3 nucleotides read TGTGCCAGCAGTTACGAGGACAGGGGGCTCGGCTACACCTTC.

This sequence joins TRBV4-1 and TRBJ2-1; 9 bases agree with TRBD2. Per the germline V gene, CDR1 is MGHRA and CDR2 is YSYEKL. Trimming cost V 3 bases and J 0 bases; bases outside gene matches: 12. CDR3 length: 19 amino acids. In DNA form, the CDR3 reads TGCGCCAGCAGCCATCTACTAGCGGGCGTCAGAATCTCCTACAATGAGCAGTTCTTC. This codes for CASSHLLAGVRISYNEQFF.

The DNA for the CDR3 is TGTGCCAGCAGCTTAGCGCGGACTAGCGGCCAAGAGACCCAGTACTTC. It translates to CASSLARTSGQETQYF. The V and J genes are TRBV7-2 and TRBJ2-5, with 10 nucleotides matching TRBD2. The CDR3 runs 16 residues. V lost 0 bases to trimming and J lost 1 base; unmatched junction nucleotides: 2. Germline CDR1 reads SGHTA; CDR2 reads FQGNSA.

This clone was detected only once. Here the CDR3 reads CASSLQGGNTIYF. CDR3 in DNA: TGTGCCAGCAGCTTACAGGGAGGAAACACCATATATTTT. The rearrangement links TRBV5-4 to TRBJ1-3, with D maybe TRBD1 (6 bases). Trimming took off 2 bases at V and 4 bases at J, with 7 bases between the two ends. The CDR3 totals 13 residues. CDR1 SGHNT and CDR2 YYREEE come from the germline V gene (reference sequence).

This rearrangement joins TRBV9 to TRBJ2-5; 8 bases map to TRBD1. CDR1 and CDR2 (germline): SGDLS, YYNGEE. The CDR3 contains 15 residues. V dropped 4 bases and J dropped 5; count of bases not matched to a gene: 10. CDR3 region: CASSLGQVGAETQYF. The DNA for the CDR3 is TGTGCCAGCAGCCTGGGACAGGTCGGGGCGGAGACCCAGTACTTC.

The gene calls are TRBV27 and TRBJ1-4, with a possible D match to TRBD1 (6 bases). CDR1 and CDR2 from the germline V gene are MNHEY and SMNVEV (reference sequence). This CDR3 is built from 14 residues. V dropped 2 bases and J dropped 7 bases, with 11 bases sitting between them. CDR3 amino acids: CASSLGGGGEKLFF. In DNA form, the CDR3 reads TGTGCCAGCAGTTTAGGGGGAGGGGGTGAAAAACTGTTTTTT.

The rearrangement links TRBV25-1 to TRBJ2-1; D is perhaps TRBD1 (5 bases). This CDR3 has 14 amino acids. Trimming cost V 2 bases and J 3 bases, with 8 bases left between them. Germline V gives CDR1 MGHDK, CDR2 SYGVNS. This CDR3 reads CASSEGQGYNEQFF. For the CDR3, the DNA is TGTGCCAGCAGTGAAGGGCAGGGCTACAATGAGCAGTTCTTC.

The sample holds a few counts of this clone. The chain employs TRBV18 and TRBJ1-1, with D unclear. Germline values: CDR1 KGHSH, CDR2 LQKENI. V dropped 5 bases and J dropped 3 bases, with 10 bases sitting between them. This CDR3 contains 13 residues. As DNA, the CDR3 is TGTGCCAGCTCAAGTCTAATCGACACTGAAGCTTTCTTT. Translated: CASSSLIDTEAFF.

The V gene is TRBV30, the J gene TRBJ1-5; D perhaps matches TRBD1 (6 bases). Per the germline V gene, CDR1 is GTSNPN and CDR2 is SVGIG (reference sequence). This CDR3 has 14 amino acids. V was cut by 0 bases and J by 4 bases, with 10 bases left in between. The DNA for the CDR3 is TGTGCCTGGAGTGTAGGGGGGGTAAATCAGCCCCAGCATTTT. Its translation is CAWSVGGVNQPQHF.

The chain links TRBV9 to TRBJ2-1; 7 bases line up with TRBD2. The trim removed 3 bases at V and 0 bases at J, leaving 6 bases unmatched. Germline CDR1 and CDR2: SGDLS and YYNGEE. The CDR3 has 16 residues. The CDR3 region is CASSDGPSGSYNEQFF. DNA for the CDR3: TGTGCCAGCAGCGATGGCCCTAGCGGCTCCTACAATGAGCAGTTCTTC. The whole variable domain, filled in from reference TRBV9 and TRBJ2-1, reads DSGVTQTPKHLITATGQRVTLRCSPRSGDLSVYWYQQSLDQGLQFLIQYYNGEERAKGNILERFSAQQFPDLHSELNLSSLELGDSALYFCASSDGPSGSYNEQFFGPGTRLTVL.

The chain links TRBV19 to TRBJ1-5, with 8 nucleotides matching TRBD1. The CDR3 has 16 amino acids. Trimming at V came to 6 bases and at J to 6 bases, leaving 13 bases not matched to a gene. In germline, CDR1 is LNHDA, CDR2 SQIVND (reference sequence). The CDR3: CASRSKAGTGIQPQHF. The DNA of the CDR3 is TGTGCCAGTAGGAGTAAAGCCGGGACAGGTATTCAGCCCCAGCATTTT.

The CDR3 nucleotides are TGTGCCAGCAGCCGGGACAGGGGGCGCTTGAATGAGCAGTTCTTC. Protein product: CASSRDRGRLNEQFF. The V and J genes are TRBV13 and TRBJ2-1; the match to TRBD1 covers 12 bases. J was trimmed by 7 bases and V by 5 bases; bases with no gene match: 6. Germline CDR1 reads PRHDT; CDR2 reads FYEKMQ (reference sequence). The CDR3 is 15 residues long.

The DNA of the CDR3 is TGTGCCAGCAGCGACGGGACAGGCGAAGCTTTCTTT. Residues: CASSDGTGEAFF. This chain connects TRBV27 to TRBJ1-1; 8 nucleotides match TRBD1. The trim removed 6 bases at V and 8 bases at J, leaving 5 bases unmatched. CDR1 is MNHEY and CDR2 is SMNVEV in the germline V gene (reference sequence). The CDR3 covers 12 residues.

The rearrangement joins TRBV2 to TRBJ1-2; D is unclear. Germline V CDR1 and CDR2: SNHLY, FYNNEI. This CDR3 contains 13 residues. With 1 base removed from V and 7 bases from J, the gap between germline ends came to 10 bases. The DNA of the CDR3 is TGTGCCAGCAGTGAAGAAGTTACTTCTGGCTACACCTTC. Translated: CASSEEVTSGYTF.

The rearrangement links TRBV7-2 to TRBJ2-1, with 16 bases matching TRBD2. Germline assignment: CDR1 SGHTA and CDR2 FQGNSA. There are 18 residues in the CDR3. The junction had 9 bases not matched to a gene; V was cut back by 2 bases and J by 8 bases. The chain's CDR3 is CASSLFAGLAGGPHEQFF. CDR3 sequence (DNA): TGTGCCAGCAGCTTATTTGCGGGACTAGCGGGGGGGCCCCATGAGCAGTTCTTC.

The V gene is TRBV21-1, the J gene TRBJ2-1; the table gives TRBD1 as D, unverified against the DNA. TRBV21-1 is a documented pseudogene. CDR3 size: 16 residues. This chain's CDR3 is CASSSLTGTALNEQFF. CDR3 DNA: TGTGCCAGCAGCTCACTGACCGGGACAGCACTAAATGAGCAGTTCTTC.

This clone is a singleton in its sample. One junction end disagrees with the germline gene, perhaps due to a read error. This chain joins TRBV2 and TRBJ2-7, with 7 bases lining up with TRBD1. The CDR3 runs to 15 residues. Germline-derived CDR1 and CDR2 are SNHLY and FYNNEI. CDR3: CASSELRTGLPQGGF. CDR3 DNA sequence: TGTGCCAGCAGTGAACTGAGGACAGGACTTCCTCAGGGTGGCTTC. Complete variable domain (other parts from reference TRBV2 and TRBJ2-7): EPEVTQTPSHQVTQMGQEVILRCVPISNHLYFYWYRQILGQKVEFLVSFYNNEISEKSEIFDDQFSVERPDGSNFTLKIRSTKLEDSAMYFCASSELRTGLPQGGFGPGTRLTVT.

This chain uses TRBV9 with TRBJ2-5; D not resolved. The CDR3 is 13 amino acids. The V and J ends lost 4 bases and 4 bases respectively, with 11 bases between them. The V gene's germline CDR1 is SGDLS and CDR2 YYNGEE. The DNA of the CDR3 is TGTGCCAGCAGCCGCATCCTAGGAGAGACCCAGTACTTC. Its protein is CASSRILGETQYF.

The chain is built from TRBV13 and TRBJ2-1, with a possible D match to TRBD2 (6 bases). Germline V gives CDR1 PRHDT, CDR2 FYEKMQ (reference sequence). V was trimmed by 5 bases and J by 4 bases, leaving 9 bases between them. This CDR3 is 13 amino acids long. CDR3 in DNA: TGTGCCAGCAGCGCAAGCGGGTACAATGAGCAGTTCTTC. This sequence encodes CASSASGYNEQFF.

The chain employs TRBV5-6 and TRBJ2-3; 8 bases are a match to TRBD1. The V segment lost 2 bases and the J segment 5 bases; nucleotides outside the gene matches: 7. Germline V gene lookup returns CDR1 SGHDT and CDR2 YYEEEE. The CDR3 is 15 amino acids. CDR3 sequence (DNA): TGTGCCAGCAGCTTTGGGCAGGGGGCCGTAGATACGCAGTATTTT. Translation: CASSFGQGAVDTQYF.

This chain uses TRBV28 with TRBJ2-5, with 9 bases fitting TRBD2. CDR3 length equals 15 residues. Germline V gene data show CDR1 as MDHEN and CDR2 as SYDVKM. V was pared by 3 bases and J by 1 base, with 3 bases of the junction left unmatched. The CDR3 coding sequence is TGTGCCAGCAGTTTTGGTAGCGGGGGCCAAGAGACCCAGTACTTC. It encodes CASSFGSGGQETQYF.

The chain couples TRBV5-6 to TRBJ1-2; D is ambiguous. V shed 4 bases and J shed 8 bases, with 15 bases lying between them. This CDR3 spans 13 amino acids. Per germline, CDR1 SGHDT and CDR2 YYEEEE. The CDR3 is CASSPGRIKGYTF. The CDR3 bases are TGTGCCAGCAGCCCAGGAAGGATTAAGGGCTACACCTTC.